A single sample gave rise to the 18 T cell receptor beta chains below, sequenced in a study of spatial heterogeneity in lung cancer (dated by TCRdb to 2018 to 2020). The protocol used for the library was 5' RACE. The listed sequencing device is NextSeq 500. TCRdb trimmed public reads at Q25 via fastp, called clones via MiXCR and kept in-frame beta chains. Identical CDR3 protein sequences are pooled into one entry, listed with their most common genes and DNA. The table for this sample lists 39,000 or so distinct CDR3 sequences; around 7% of them were counted only once. The ten largest clones add up to under 30% of the sample. The time point tag for this specimen amounts to: sample taken at primary tumor resection. This material consisted of PBMCs, taken at surgery. The receptor set was obtained from a male donor with early-stage non-small cell lung cancer.

This clonotype was seen at least ten times. J is TRBJ2-1 and V is TRBV20-1; D might be TRBD2 (7 bases). The CDR3 sequence is 16 residues long. Germline V gene lookup returns CDR1 DFQATT and CDR2 SNEGSKA (reference sequence). Trimming removed 0 bases at V and 9 bases at J, with 21 bases between. The DNA of the CDR3 is TGCAGTGCTAGAGATGGAGGACTAGGGGGTCTCGGTGAGCAGTTCTTC. Translation: CSARDGGLGGLGEQFF.

The rearrangement links TRBV29-1 to TRBJ1-1, with D unresolved. CDR3 size: 14 residues. Germline CDR1 is SQVTM and CDR2 is ANQGSEA. V lost 7 bases, J lost 1 base, and 16 bases lay in between. Here the CDR3 reads CSGHRLTGNTEAFF. CDR3 nucleotides: TGCAGCGGACACCGACTTACGGGGAACACTGAAGCTTTCTTT.

This clonotype occurred a few times. The genes are TRBV11-2 and TRBJ1-5, with 7 bases identical to TRBD1. CDR1 is SGHAT, CDR2 FQNNGV, per germline. The CDR3 loop spans 16 amino acids. V gave up 1 base and J gave up 4 bases; unmatched junction bases: 7. CDR3 sequence reads: CASSLGHRGGNQPQHF. The CDR3 DNA follows: TGTGCCAGCAGCTTAGGACACAGGGGAGGGAATCAGCCCCAGCATTTT.

The sample holds many counts of this clonotype. V is TRBV27 and J is TRBJ2-5; weak D call: TRBD2 (5 bases). CDR1 is MNHEY and CDR2 is SMNVEV in the germline V gene (reference sequence). This CDR3 region has 15 residues. V was trimmed by 3 bases and J by 2 bases, leaving 13 bases between them. Here the CDR3 reads CASSLRRGTQETQYF. Here the CDR3 DNA reads TGTGCCAGCAGTTTGAGACGGGGTACTCAAGAGACCCAGTACTTC.

Note on this clonotype: A much larger clone lies a single base off, so this may be a read error. This chain joins TRBV4-3 and TRBJ1-5; no reliable D call. CDR1 LGHNA and CDR2 YSLEER come from the germline V gene. V lost 1 base, J lost 8 bases, and 12 bases lay in between. This CDR3 has 14 amino acids. In DNA form, the CDR3 reads TGCGCCAGCAGCCAAGTTGAGGGCGCTGAGCCCCAGCATTTT. Translation gives CASSQVEGAEPQHF.

The chain employs TRBV6-1 and TRBJ2-7; D remains unclear. V shed 1 base and J shed 4 bases, with 8 bases lying between them. Germline V lookup: CDR1 MNHNS, CDR2 SASEGT. CDR3 length equals 13 residues. The chain's CDR3 is CASSEGIAYEQYV. The CDR3 DNA reads as TGTGCCAGCAGTGAAGGAATAGCATACGAGCAGTACGTC.

The chain carries TRBV19 and TRBJ2-3; perhaps TRBD2 as D (6 bases). The V end lost 5 bases, the J end lost 0 bases, and 9 bases lay between the germline ends. This CDR3 is 14 amino acids long. CDR1 is LNHDA, CDR2 SQIVND, per germline (reference sequence). CDR3 sequence (DNA): TGTGCCAGTAGTGATAGCGGTAGCACAGATACGCAGTATTTT. Protein product: CASSDSGSTDTQYF.

The V and J genes are TRBV4-1 and TRBJ1-2, with 9 bases aligning to TRBD1. This CDR3 region has 20 residues. Germline CDR1 reads MGHRA; CDR2 reads YSYEKL. Trimming at V came to 0 bases and at J to 1 base, leaving 15 bases not matched to a gene. CDR3 sequence: CASSQEGTGPNRWINYGYTF. CDR3 DNA sequence: TGCGCCAGCAGCCAAGAGGGGACAGGGCCAAACCGGTGGATTAACTATGGCTACACCTTC.

This clonotype was detected many times. The genes are TRBV5-8 and TRBJ1-4, with a tentative D call TRBD1 (5 bases). Germline CDR1 is SGHTS and CDR2 is YDEGEE. This CDR3 spans 16 amino acids. Trimming shortened V by 0 bases and J by 7 bases, and 16 bases separated the two germline ends. CDR3 sequence (DNA): TGTGCCAGCAGCTTGGAAGGTCAGGGTCAGTCTGAAAAACTGTTTTTT. Its translation: CASSLEGQGQSEKLFF.

This clonotype came up a few times. The V gene is TRBV9, the J gene TRBJ2-7; D gene unclear. Germline V CDR1 and CDR2: SGDLS, YYNGEE. V was trimmed by 0 bases and J by 1 base, leaving 5 bases between them. This CDR3 spans 13 amino acids. The CDR3 region has the DNA TGTGCCAGCAGCGTAGGTGGTTCCTACGAGCAGTACTTC. Its translation is CASSVGGSYEQYF.

There are many counts of this clonotype. The rearrangement links TRBV20-1 to TRBJ2-5; D is unclear. The germline gives CDR1 DFQATT, CDR2 SNEGSKA (reference sequence). The CDR3 has 14 amino acids. V lost 0 bases to trimming and J lost 2 bases, with 10 bases between them. CDR3 sequence (DNA): TGCAGTGCTAGAGATTTTACTCTTCAAGAGACCCAGTACTTC. This sequence encodes CSARDFTLQETQYF.

This clonotype was detected many times. The chain joins TRBV2 to TRBJ2-7; D is perhaps TRBD2 (6 bases). The CDR3 runs 13 residues. CDR1 is SNHLY and CDR2 is FYNNEI in the germline V gene. V was trimmed by 8 bases and J by 4 bases, leaving 15 bases between them. CDR3 sequence reads: CASGGDGGYEQYF. The DNA of the CDR3 is TGTGCCAGCGGGGGAGACGGGGGATACGAGCAGTACTTC.

This clonotype has just a few counts. This chain joins TRBV18 and TRBJ2-7; the D gene is possibly TRBD2 (5 bases). Per germline, CDR1 KGHSH and CDR2 LQKENI. The CDR3 loop spans 16 amino acids. Trimming shortened V by 1 base and J by 6 bases, and 19 bases separated the two germline ends. CDR3 in amino acids: CASSPQLSEGTSEQYF. DNA for the CDR3: TGTGCCAGCTCACCACAATTATCCGAGGGTACTAGCGAGCAGTACTTC.

This clonotype was seen ten or more times. V usage is TRBV7-3 and J usage is TRBJ2-7, with D perhaps matching TRBD1 or TRBD2 (5 bases each). With 5 bases removed from V and 6 bases from J, the gap between germline ends came to 20 bases. The CDR3 covers 15 residues. Germline V gene lookup returns CDR1 SGHTA and CDR2 FQGTGA. The CDR3 is CASSTSTGTLAEQYF. The DNA for the CDR3 is TGTGCCAGCAGCACATCTACGGGGACCCTCGCCGAGCAGTACTTC.

In this sample, this clonotype turned up many times. The V gene is TRBV10-3, the J gene TRBJ2-7; TRBD2 matches at 13 bases. CDR3 size: 16 residues. Germline V gene sequence: CDR1 ENHRY, CDR2 SYGVKD. Unmatched junction bases numbered 8, after V lost 4 bases and J lost 5 bases. The CDR3 spells CAISATTSGGADEQYF. The CDR3 bases are TGTGCCATCAGTGCAACCACTAGCGGGGGGGCCGACGAGCAGTACTTC.

This clonotype has a handful of counts. V and J are TRBV12-3 or TRBV12-4 and TRBJ2-5; possibly TRBD2 for D (5 bases). CDR3 length equals 15 residues. V shed 3 bases and J shed 1 base, with 12 bases lying between them. The CDR3 DNA sequence: TGTGCCAGCAGTTTGAATAACGGGGTCCAAGAGACCCAGTACTTC. This codes for CASSLNNGVQETQYF.

The sample holds a few counts of this clonotype. This chain uses TRBV9 with TRBJ2-1; TRBD2 aligns across 13 bases. From germline, CDR1 is SGDLS and CDR2 YYNGEE. CDR3 length equals 17 residues. Losses at the gene ends were 0 bases for V and 0 bases for J; bases not matched to a gene: 0. This CDR3 is CASSVGLAGGSYNEQFF. DNA for the CDR3: TGTGCCAGCAGCGTAGGACTAGCGGGAGGCTCCTACAATGAGCAGTTCTTC.

The gene calls are TRBV7-9 and TRBJ1-4; 9 bases agree with TRBD1. Germline CDR1 reads SEHNR; CDR2 reads FQNEAQ (reference sequence). J lost 8 bases, V lost 1 base, and 5 bases had no gene match. The CDR3 has 15 amino acids. CDR3 bases: TGTGCCAGCAGCTTAGGGAGGACAGGGGCGGAAAAACTGTTTTTT. This translates into CASSLGRTGAEKLFF.